Each of the 14 T cell receptor beta chains below was sequenced from the same sample in a study of metastatic and nonmetastatic thyroid tumors. MiXCR reprocessed the PCR reads for TCRdb. The sample yields about 30,000 clones, 3.5% to 5% seen once. All patients reached thyroid surgery having received no treatment beforehand. Sequenced material: blood. The receptors come from a female donor with papillary thyroid cancer or a benign thyroid nodule (not recorded which). Some clones in this sample may be carry-over from other donors' samples.

A few counts support this clone. CDR3 sequence (DNA): TGCGCCAGCCGGACAGAGTACAATGAGCAGTTCTTC. It translates to CASRTEYNEQFF. The chain is built from TRBV5-1 and TRBJ2-1, with D possibly TRBD1 on 6 matching bases. The CDR3 consists of 12 residues. Trimming removed 7 bases from V and 4 bases from J, with 9 bases in between. Germline V gene data show CDR1 as SGHRS and CDR2 as YFSETQ.

This clone was seen ten or more times. The chain carries TRBV14 and TRBJ1-6, with TRBD1 matching over 10 bases. This CDR3 contains 15 residues. The V gene end was trimmed by 2 bases and the J gene end by 10 bases; junction bases not matched to a gene: 5. CDR1 is SGHDN, CDR2 FVKESK, per germline. CDR3 in DNA: TGTGCCAGCAGCCAATGGACAGGGGGGGGGTCACCCCTCCACTTT. This gives the protein CASSQWTGGGSPLHF.

This chain joins TRBV28 and TRBJ1-6, with 8 bases fitting TRBD1. V gave up 2 bases and J gave up 9 bases; unmatched junction bases: 9. Germline V gene lookup returns CDR1 MDHEN and CDR2 SYDVKM. CDR3 length equals 16 residues. DNA of the CDR3: TGTGCCAGCAGTTTACCACTCGGGACAGGACGTTCACCCCTCCACTTT. Its protein is CASSLPLGTGRSPLHF.

This clone is medium-sized within its sample. The chain joins TRBV6-1 to TRBJ1-5, with D perhaps TRBD1 (6 bases). V was pared by 5 bases and J by 8 bases, with 22 bases between. The germline V gene encodes CDR1 MNHNS and CDR2 SASEGT. This CDR3 is built from 16 residues. CDR3 sequence (DNA): TGTGCCAGCAGTCCGCAGAGTGTGGGGGCTGGAAAGCCCCAGCATTTT. Protein sequence: CASSPQSVGAGKPQHF.

Many counts were recorded for this clone. V usage is TRBV20-1 and J usage is TRBJ2-3; D is unresolved. The V and J ends lost 2 bases and 4 bases respectively, with 16 bases between them. CDR1 is DFQATT and CDR2 is SNEGSKA in the germline V gene (reference sequence). This CDR3 region has 15 residues. CDR3: CSARQQAFSSDTQYF. The CDR3 DNA reads as TGCAGTGCTAGACAGCAGGCTTTCAGCTCAGATACGCAGTATTTT.

This clone was detected many times. The chain employs TRBV20-1 and TRBJ2-7; 11 bases fit TRBD2. The J segment lost 0 bases and the V segment lost 6 bases, leaving 10 bases of the junction unmatched. CDR3 size: 16 residues. CDR1 and CDR2 (germline): DFQATT, SNEGSKA (reference sequence). The CDR3 sequence: CSARDSGRAYSYEQYF. The DNA for the CDR3 is TGCAGTGCCAGGGATAGCGGGAGGGCCTACTCCTACGAGCAGTACTTC.

Worth noting for this clone: A read error may account for a junction end that differs from germline. V is TRBV28 and J is TRBJ1-6, with TRBD1 identical over 7 bases. Germline V gene data show CDR1 as MDHEN and CDR2 as SYDVKM. The CDR3 sequence is 12 residues long. For the CDR3, the DNA is TGTGCCAGCAGTTCCCCTGACAGGGACCGATTCTTT. It yields the protein CASSSPDRDRFF.

This clone was counted at least ten times. The chain is built from TRBV20-1 and TRBJ1-1; D gene unclear. The CDR3 is 15 amino acids. The germline V and J ends were trimmed by 3 bases and 2 bases, with 16 bases remaining between them. Germline V lookup: CDR1 DFQATT, CDR2 SNEGSKA (reference sequence). The CDR3 here is CSASPLWSTNTEAFF. In nucleotides, the CDR3 is TGCAGTGCTAGTCCCCTGTGGTCAACTAACACTGAAGCTTTCTTT.

This clone came up a few times. The rearrangement links TRBV7-2 to TRBJ1-5; D is uncertain. The CDR3 runs 13 residues. The germline V gene has CDR1 SGHTA and CDR2 FQGNSA. Trimming cost V 6 bases and J 11 bases, with 17 bases left between them. CDR3 region: CASSSTRLWAQHF. The CDR3 DNA follows: TGTGCCAGCAGTTCCACCCGACTTTGGGCCCAGCATTTT.

This clone was seen a handful of times. With a much larger clone just one base away, this may be a read error. The CDR3 DNA reads TGCAGCGTGTGGGCCCAGGTTGAAGCTTTCTTT. This sequence encodes CSVWAQVEAFF. The chain recombines TRBV29-1 with TRBJ1-1; D remains unclear. CDR1 and CDR2 from the germline V gene are SQVTM and ANQGSEA. V lost 6 bases to trimming and J lost 7 bases, with 12 bases between them. The length of the CDR3 is 11 residues.

This clone has a handful of counts. The chain employs TRBV28 and TRBJ2-1, with a tentative D call TRBD1 (6 bases). This CDR3 spans 14 amino acids. Germline V gene sequence: CDR1 MDHEN, CDR2 SYDVKM. Between the trimmed V and J ends, which lost 3 bases and 4 bases, there was a span of 10 bases. The CDR3 spells CASSLGGQYNEQFF. CDR3 DNA: TGTGCCAGCAGTTTGGGTGGACAGTACAATGAGCAGTTCTTC.

In this sample, this clone turned up many times. A much larger clone differs by one base, so this may be a read error. V gene TRBV29-1 combines with J gene TRBJ2-7; D is ambiguous. The CDR3 is 12 residues long. The germline V gene encodes CDR1 SQVTM and CDR2 ANQGSEA. This CDR3 is CSVELMGYEQCF. The CDR3 region has the DNA TGCAGCGTTGAACTCATGGGCTACGAGCAGTGCTTC.

In this sample, this clone turned up a few times. The J gene is TRBJ2-7, the V gene TRBV27, with TRBD2 as a possible D gene (5 bases). Between the trimmed V and J ends, which lost 3 bases and 2 bases, there was a span of 8 bases. CDR3 size: 13 residues. Germline V gene lookup returns CDR1 MNHEY and CDR2 SMNVEV (reference sequence). The CDR3, as DNA: TGTGCCAGCAGTTTGCGGCGGGCCTACGAGCAGTACTTC. Translating it yields CASSLRRAYEQYF.

This clone was observed many times. CDR3 loop: CASSGGPYGYTF. In nucleotides, the CDR3 is TGTGCCAGCAGCGGCGGACCATATGGCTACACCTTC. The chain is built from TRBV5-6 and TRBJ1-2; D remains unclear. V lost 4 bases and J lost 5, with 9 bases in between. The CDR3 loop spans 12 amino acids. Germline V gives CDR1 SGHDT, CDR2 YYEEEE. The whole variable domain, filled in from reference TRBV5-6 and TRBJ1-2, reads DAGVTQSPTHLIKTRGQQVTLRCSPKSGHDTVSWYQQALGQGPQFIFQYYEEEERQRGNFPDRFSGHQFPNYSSELNVNALLLGDSALYLCASSGGPYGYTFGSGTRLTVV.